This T cell receptor (beta chain) was sequenced for a study of human CD4 T cells and Enterobacteriaceae. The data were produced by immunoSEQ multiplex PCR, yet TCRdb's version contains in-frame clones alone and is incomplete. This sample has approximately 1,200 clones, with roughly a third found just once. FACS sorting after roughly 6-7 days collected CFSE-low CD25+ ICOS+ proliferating activated T cells. Irradiated autologous monocytes pulsed with antigen were cultured at a 2:1 ratio with CFSE-labeled memory CD4+ T cells. Sorting took every CD4+ cell except CD45RA+CCR7+CD95- naive cells, reaching over 98% purity. Each monocyte received two bacterial particles; M. tuberculosis lysate was approximately 3.3 ug/ml. This clone has a handful of counts. Germline V lookup: CDR1 MNHEY, CDR2 SMNVEV (reference sequence). The CDR3 is 15 amino acids. V was cut by 0 bases and J by 5 bases, with 11 bases left in between.

The V gene is TRBV27, the J gene TRBJ2-1; D might be TRBD2 (6 bases). The clonotype originates from a human donor in good health. Sequencing used bacteria-reactive CD4+ T cells grown in culture. Indicated subset: CFSE-low proliferating memory CD4 T cells sorted after in vitro stimulation with a heat-inactivated bacterium or M. tuberculosis lysate. CDR3: CASSLSLANDNEQFF. DNA for the CDR3: TGTGCCAGCAGTTTATCCCTAGCGAATGACAATGAGCAGTTCTTC.